This T cell receptor beta chain was profiled in a study of technical replicates of blood from several donors. A few counts support this clone. TCRdb's copy holds only in-frame clones and misses some; the assay was immunoSEQ multiplex PCR. The top ten hold less than 0.45% of the sample, which has 35,000 to 50,000 clones, around 97% seen once. The sequencing input was T cells isolated from PBMCs. The origin of this receptor is a human donor in good health.

The CDR3 spells CASMGQGYEQYF. In nucleotides, the CDR3 is TGTGCCAGTATGGGACAGGGCTACGAGCAGTACTTC. V and J are TRBV19 and TRBJ2-7; the match to TRBD1 covers 9 bases. V shed 7 bases and J 3 bases; nucleotides not matched to a gene: 1. Germline-derived CDR1 and CDR2 are LNHDA and SQIVND (reference sequence). The CDR3 extends over 12 amino acids.